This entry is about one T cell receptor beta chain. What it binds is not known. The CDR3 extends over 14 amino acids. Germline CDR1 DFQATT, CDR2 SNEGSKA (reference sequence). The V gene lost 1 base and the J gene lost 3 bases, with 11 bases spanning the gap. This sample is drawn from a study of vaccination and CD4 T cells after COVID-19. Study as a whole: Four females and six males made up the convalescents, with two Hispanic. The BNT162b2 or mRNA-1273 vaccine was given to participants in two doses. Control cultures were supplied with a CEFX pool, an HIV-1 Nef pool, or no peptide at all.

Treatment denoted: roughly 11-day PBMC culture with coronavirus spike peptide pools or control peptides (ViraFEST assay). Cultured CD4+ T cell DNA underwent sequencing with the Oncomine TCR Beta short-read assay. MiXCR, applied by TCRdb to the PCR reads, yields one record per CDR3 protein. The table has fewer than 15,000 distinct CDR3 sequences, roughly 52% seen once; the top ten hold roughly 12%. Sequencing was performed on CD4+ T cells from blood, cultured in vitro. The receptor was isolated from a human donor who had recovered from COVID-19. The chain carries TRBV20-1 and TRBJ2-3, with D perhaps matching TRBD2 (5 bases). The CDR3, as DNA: TGCAGTGCTAGAGCGGGGTCCGGAACAGATACGCAGTATTTT. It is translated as CSARAGSGTDTQYF.